The source of this T cell receptor beta chain is a study of human T cells and chemical hapten exposure. At the level of the study: On approximately 2 cm by approximately 2 cm of upper inner arm skin, sensitization was performed with 2% DPC. Patches that contained 0.01% DPC were applied to the upper back and read at 6 days. Per-sample variation in TCR yield stemmed mainly from small pooled library volume differences.

Trimming pared 3 bases from V and 5 bases from J, leaving 5 bases between. CDR3 length: 12 residues. Individual cDNA molecules in this library carried unique molecular identifiers. TCRdb re-analysed the RACE reads in MiXCR, keeping a single row per CDR3 protein. The sample lists about 120,000 distinct CDR3 sequences; 13% were seen once. This clonotype was observed a few times. Described time point: pre-sensitization, week 0. The treatment denotes: therapeutic diphenylcyclopropenone sensitization with weekly scalp DPC. The chain combines TRBV12-3 or TRBV12-4 with TRBJ2-1, with a weak D call TRBD1 (5 bases). The TCR originated in a woman between 18 and 30 years old with alopecia areata. Some clones in this sample may be carry-over from other donors' samples. This material consisted of whole blood, taken in connection with sensitization to the hapten diphenylcyclopropenone (DPC). For the CDR3, the DNA is TGTGCCAGCAGTTTGGGGCACAATGAGCAGTTCTTC. Translating it yields CASSLGHNEQFF.